What follows is one T cell receptor beta chain and its context. The CDR3 runs to 16 residues. Germline loops: CDR1 SGHRS, CDR2 YFSETQ. With V trimmed by 4 bases and J by 1 base, 6 bases remained unmatched. Preparation of the TCRbeta library used unique molecular identifiers. Each CDR3 protein is one row after TCRdb ran MiXCR on the PCR reads. This table holds around 500,000 distinct CDR3 sequences, roughly an eighth found once. The data are from a study of T-cell reconstitution after alpha-beta-depleted transplantation in children. The chain carries TRBV5-1 and TRBJ1-1; 11 nucleotides agree with TRBD1. The sequences come from PBMCs from the stem cell graft donor, collected from the stem cell graft. This TCR was recovered from a human donor who donated a stem cell graft to a child with combined immunodeficiency. In DNA form, the CDR3 reads TGCGCCAGCAGCCCGGGGACAGGGGGAAGGAACACTGAAGCTTTCTTT. Its translation is CASSPGTGGRNTEAFF.